The clone carrying this T cell receptor (beta chain) was counted only a few times. Its antigen remains unknown. The CDR3 runs 12 residues. V lost 8 bases and J lost 4, with 14 bases in between. In germline, CDR1 is SQVTM, CDR2 ANQGSEA. The data belong to a study of shared clonotypes between healthy human individuals. Study-wide results and caveats: An expected dependence of interdonor clonotype sharing on sequencing depth was noted.

The donors were adults (healthy and HIV-negative) with no recent acute infections or vaccinations. A deep-level run was used for the assay. About 30,000 T cell genomes, or about 320 ng DNA, went into unsorted PBMC replicate PCRs. Measured with immunoSEQ multiplex PCR; TCRdb has only the in-frame clones, and not every one. The sample has about 530,000 clones; roughly 79% are singletons. The TCR sequence derives from a woman aged 40 to 50 in good health. Some clones in this sample may be carry-over from other donors' samples. The material sequenced was PBMCs. This sequence joins TRBV29-1 and TRBJ1-2, with D possibly TRBD1 on 6 matching bases. For the CDR3, the DNA is TGCAGCACTAAGGGGGTCGTCTATGGCTACACCTTC. Encoded protein: CSTKGVVYGYTF.